The T cell receptor (beta chain) described here comes from a study of cytomegalovirus exposure and HLA in healthy donors. There are 15 residues in the CDR3. The V gene end was trimmed by 3 bases and the J gene end by 4 bases; junction bases not matched to a gene: 6. CDR1 is MNHEY, CDR2 SMNVEV, per germline (reference sequence). Primers: 60 Vbeta forward and 13 Jbeta reverse. The assay was immunoSEQ multiplex PCR, and TCRdb's table has in-frame clones only and misses some. The sample holds 65,000 to 85,000 clones, 10% seen once. Study-level findings and limits: Later analysis demonstrated an association between a missense DCLRE1C variant and TCR beta V- and J-gene trimming.

Notes on this clone: Its target is not known.

This rearrangement joins TRBV27 to TRBJ1-2; 9 bases fit TRBD1. The origin of this receptor is a man in his 60s in good health and CMV-seropositive. Material: PBMCs. CDR3 loop: CASSFGDRAAYGYTF. In DNA form, the CDR3 reads TGTGCCAGCAGTTTCGGGGACAGGGCCGCCTATGGCTACACCTTC.